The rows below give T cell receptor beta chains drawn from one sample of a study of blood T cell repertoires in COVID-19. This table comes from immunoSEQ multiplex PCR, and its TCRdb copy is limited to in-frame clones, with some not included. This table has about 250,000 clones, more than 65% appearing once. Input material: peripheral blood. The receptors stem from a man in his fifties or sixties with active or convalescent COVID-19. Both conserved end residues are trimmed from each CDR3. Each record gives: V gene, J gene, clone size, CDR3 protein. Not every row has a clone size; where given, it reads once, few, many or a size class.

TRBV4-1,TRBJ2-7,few,ASSQPFKRGDLYEQY
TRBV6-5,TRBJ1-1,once,ASSSGGRTEAF
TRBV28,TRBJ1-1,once,ASSFLTTGQAF
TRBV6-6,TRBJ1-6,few,ASSLTGENSPLH
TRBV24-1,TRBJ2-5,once,ATEGRDGPREETQY
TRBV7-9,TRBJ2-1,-,ASSPYAGQGSIEQF
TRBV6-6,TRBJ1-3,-,ASSGTGYSGNTIY
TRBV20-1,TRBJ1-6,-,SASTGLNSPLH
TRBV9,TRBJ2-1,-,ASSGQINEQF
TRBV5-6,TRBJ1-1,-,ASSLAPRGTEAF
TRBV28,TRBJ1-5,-,ASGPPQH
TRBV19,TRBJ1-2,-,ATAPGGTNYGYT
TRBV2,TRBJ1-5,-,ASRAGWNNQPQH
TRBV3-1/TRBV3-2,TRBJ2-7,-,ASSGRDTRYEQY
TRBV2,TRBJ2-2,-,ASSADSEGTGELF
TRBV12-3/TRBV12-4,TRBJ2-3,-,ASSLPVDTQY
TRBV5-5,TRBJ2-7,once,ASSELAGDHYEQY
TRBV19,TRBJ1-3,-,ASSVQGNTIY
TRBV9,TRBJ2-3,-,ASSRVGGGASTDTQY